This is a list of T cell receptor beta chains from one sample in a study of blood T cell repertoires in COVID-19. Produced via immunoSEQ multiplex PCR; TCRdb's table is partial and in-frame only. This table has 150,000 to 200,000 clones, roughly 89% appearing once. The specimen was peripheral blood. The origin of the receptors is a human donor in a cohort sampled during active COVID-19. Both conserved end residues are part of each CDR3. D genes are given only for firm matches. Size is omitted from some rows. Given values are once, few, many or a class for expanded clones.

D	length	J	V	size	CDR3	DNA
TRBD2	12	TRBJ2-7	TRBV29-1	.	CSVEFGRDEQYF	TGCAGCGTTGAATTTGGGAGGGACGAGCAGTACTTC
.	14	TRBJ2-7	TRBV30	.	CAWRDSIFTYEQYF	TGTGCCTGGAGGGACAGCATATTCACCTACGAGCAGTACTTC
TRBD2	14	TRBJ2-7	TRBV5-4	.	CASSHSGGGYEQYF	TGTGCCAGCAGCCATTCGGGAGGCGGCTACGAGCAGTACTTC
.	13	TRBJ1-5	TRBV27	.	CASRVGVGQPQHF	TGTGCCAGCAGGGTAGGGGTAGGGCAGCCCCAGCATTTT
.	16	TRBJ2-7	TRBV11-2	.	CASSNRPTGERYEQYF	TGTGCCAGCAGCAATAGGCCCACGGGGGAACGCTACGAGCAGTACTTC
.	14	TRBJ2-3	TRBV7-2	.	CASSFDSSTDTQYF	TGTGCCAGCAGCTTCGACAGCAGCACAGATACGCAGTATTTT
TRBD1	14	TRBJ1-3	TRBV7-9	.	CASSLDRGINTIYF	TGTGCCAGCAGCTTAGACAGGGGAATCAACACCATATATTTT
TRBD2	16	TRBJ2-1	TRBV5-1	.	CASSLGLAPSYNEQFF	TGCGCCAGCAGCTTGGGACTAGCGCCCTCCTACAATGAGCAGTTCTTC
TRBD2	17	TRBJ2-6	TRBV10-3	few	CAISESAGEYGANVLTF	TGTGCCATCAGTGAGTCTGCGGGAGAATATGGGGCCAACGTCCTGACTTTC
TRBD1	16	TRBJ2-7	TRBV6-1	.	CASSDVRGQYSYEQYF	TGTGCCAGCAGTGACGTGAGGGGACAGTACTCCTACGAGCAGTACTTC
.	15	TRBJ1-3	TRBV6-6	.	CASSYSKLPGNTIYF	TGTGCCAGCAGTTACTCGAAACTGCCTGGAAACACCATATATTTT
.	14	TRBJ2-7	TRBV28	.	CASNSGPSIYEQYF	TGTGCCAGCAATTCAGGGCCGAGCATCTACGAGCAGTACTTC
.	18	TRBJ1-2	TRBV30	.	CAWRPYPGVGGARYGYTF	TGTGCCTGGAGACCGTACCCGGGGGTTGGGGGGGCAAGGTATGGCTACACCTTC
TRBD2	14	TRBJ2-3	TRBV30	few	CAWSVLAGSETQYF	TGTGCCTGGAGTGTACTAGCGGGCTCAGAGACGCAGTATTTT
.	14	TRBJ2-7	TRBV20-1	.	CSASRSTISYEQYF	TGCAGTGCTAGTCGTAGCACTATCTCCTACGAGCAGTACTTC
TRBD1	15	TRBJ2-7	TRBV19	.	CASSARDRGSYEQYF	TGTGCCAGTAGTGCCCGGGACAGGGGATCCTACGAGCAGTACTTC
.	15	TRBJ2-1	TRBV2	.	CASSRLSQGGNEQFF	TGTGCCAGCAGTCGACTAAGCCAGGGGGGCAATGAGCAGTTCTTC
TRBD1	16	TRBJ2-7	TRBV5-6	.	CASSLVGQGGLYEQYF	TGTGCCAGCAGCTTGGTGGGACAGGGTGGTCTCTACGAGCAGTACTTC
TRBD1	14	TRBJ2-1	TRBV9	.	CASSAGQEYNEQFF	TGTGCCAGCAGCGCAGGACAGGAGTACAATGAGCAGTTCTTC
.	14	TRBJ1-2	TRBV6-5	.	CASSNQGGSYGYTF	TGTGCCAGCAGTAATCAGGGAGGATCCTATGGCTACACCTTC